The 23 T cell receptor beta chains below all came from one sample that was sequenced in a study of T cell responses to AZD1222 COVID-19 vaccine. TCRdb's table, derived via immunoSEQ multiplex PCR, lists solely in-frame clones and lacks some. The repertoire has fewer than 200,000 clones, more than 80% of them found once; the top ten carry about 3%. The sample here was peripheral blood, taken on day 0 of AZD1222 vaccination. These receptors all come from an adult in good health.

This clone appeared a single time. This sequence joins TRBV5-1 and TRBJ2-7; the D is unclear. The V gene's germline CDR1 is SGHRS and CDR2 YFSETQ. The V and J ends lost 7 bases and 2 bases respectively, with 16 bases between them. CDR3 size: 14 residues. CDR3 region: CASRVDPRPYEQYF. DNA for the CDR3: TGCGCCAGCCGGGTGGACCCAAGGCCCTACGAGCAGTACTTC.

The CDR3 nucleotides are TGTGCCAGCAGCCAAGGAATCTCTAGCACAGATACGCAGTATTTT. The encoded protein is CASSQGISSTDTQYF. This chain uses TRBV3-1 (or the pseudogene TRBV3-2) with TRBJ2-3; D is ambiguous. Per the germline V gene, CDR1 is LGHDT and CDR2 is YNNKEL (reference sequence). The CDR3 runs to 15 residues. The ends were cut back, 1 base at V and 0 bases at J, with 8 bases in the middle.

This CDR3 is CASSLQGSEKLFF. The CDR3 DNA reads TGCGCCAGCAGCTTGCAGGGTTCCGAAAAACTGTTTTTT. The chain carries TRBV5-1 and TRBJ1-4; TRBD1 might be the D (5 bases). The CDR3 is made up of 13 amino acids. The germline gives CDR1 SGHRS, CDR2 YFSETQ. The V end lost 1 base, the J end lost 8 bases, and 9 bases lay between the germline ends.

This chain's CDR3 is CASSSSEKLFF. The CDR3 bases are TGTGCCAGCAGTTCGAGTGAAAAACTGTTTTTT. The V call is TRBV2, the J call TRBJ1-4; D remains ambiguous. The germline gives CDR1 SNHLY, CDR2 FYNNEI. The CDR3 covers 11 residues. Deletions cut 5 bases from V and 7 bases from J, with 5 bases between.

The rearrangement links TRBV5-4 to TRBJ2-7, with 13 bases fitting TRBD2. V shed 4 bases and J 3 bases; nucleotides not matched to a gene: 4. CDR1 is SGHNT, CDR2 YYREEE, per germline (reference sequence). The CDR3 is 15 amino acids. CDR3 in amino acids: CASSPGTSGVYEQYF. The DNA of the CDR3 is TGTGCCAGCAGCCCGGGGACTAGCGGGGTCTACGAGCAGTACTTC.

The V gene is TRBV19, the J gene TRBJ2-3, with D possibly being TRBD2 (6 bases). The CDR3 sequence is 13 residues long. Germline values: CDR1 LNHDA, CDR2 SQIVND (reference sequence). V gave up 3 bases and J gave up 6 bases, with 10 bases separating them. This chain's CDR3 is CASSIPGGDTQYF. CDR3 DNA sequence: TGTGCCAGTAGTATCCCCGGGGGTGATACGCAGTATTTT. Full variable domain (remainder filled in from reference TRBV19 and TRBJ2-3): DGGITQSPKYLFRKEGQNVTLSCEQNLNHDAMYWYRQDPGQGLRLIYYSQIVNDFQKGDIAEGYSVSREKKESFPLTVTSAQKNPTAFYLCASSIPGGDTQYFGPGTRLTVL.

The V gene is TRBV23-1, the J gene TRBJ2-7; the match to TRBD2 covers 9 bases. TRBV23-1 is marked as an open reading frame, function uncertain. V was pared by 3 bases and J by 1 base, with 7 bases of the junction left unmatched. The CDR3 covers 16 residues. CDR3 loop: CASSHDILAGSYEQYF. The DNA of the CDR3 is TGCGCCAGCAGTCATGATATTCTAGCGGGGTCCTACGAGCAGTACTTC.

This chain joins TRBV4-1 and TRBJ1-4, with D unclear. CDR1 and CDR2 (germline): MGHRA, YSYEKL. There are 16 residues in the CDR3. Trimming stripped 0 bases from V and 7 bases from J, with 15 bases between. DNA for the CDR3: TGCGCCAGCAGCCAAGATGGGCAGCCGATGGGTGAAAAACTGTTTTTT. Translated: CASSQDGQPMGEKLFF.

The chain uses TRBV7-9 and TRBJ2-3, with 10 bases lining up with TRBD1. From germline, CDR1 is SEHNR and CDR2 FQNEAQ (reference sequence). The CDR3 is made up of 16 amino acids. V was pared by 5 bases and J by 2 bases, with 7 bases of the junction left unmatched. The CDR3 reads CASSLDRGLVTDTQYF. In DNA form, the CDR3 reads TGTGCCAGCAGCCTCGACAGGGGGCTGGTCACAGATACGCAGTATTTT.

V and J are TRBV12-5 and TRBJ1-2; 11 positions agree with TRBD1. Germline V gene data show CDR1 as LGHNT and CDR2 as FRNRAP. The CDR3 is 15 amino acids. The junction had 5 bases not matched to a gene; V was cut back by 4 bases and J by 4 bases. Here the CDR3 reads CASGWEGQGVYGYTF. In nucleotides, the CDR3 is TGTGCTAGTGGTTGGGAGGGACAGGGGGTCTATGGCTACACCTTC.

The chain employs TRBV10-2 and TRBJ1-1; no clear D. Trimming removed 0 bases at V and 1 base at J, with 3 bases between. CDR3 length equals 13 residues. Germline CDR1 and CDR2: WSHSY and SAAADI. CDR3 sequence reads: CASSESRNTEAFF. CDR3 sequence (DNA): TGCGCCAGCAGTGAGTCGAGGAACACTGAAGCTTTCTTT.

V and J are TRBV6-2 or TRBV6-3 and TRBJ1-2; TRBD1 matches 9 bases. Germline V gene sequence: CDR1 MNHEY, CDR2 SVGEGT. This CDR3 has 15 amino acids. The junction had 7 bases not matched to a gene; V was cut back by 3 bases and J by 5 bases. The CDR3: CASSYPGTGLYGYTF. CDR3 DNA: TGTGCCAGCAGTTATCCCGGGACAGGGCTGTATGGCTACACCTTC.

This CDR3 reads CASTQTGQGNTEAFF. The CDR3 DNA reads as TGTGCCAGCACCCAGACAGGACAGGGGAACACTGAAGCTTTCTTT. The chain carries TRBV6-5 and TRBJ1-1, with 8 bases aligning to TRBD1. The V gene end was trimmed by 7 bases and the J gene end by 1 base; junction bases not matched to a gene: 8. Germline V gene data show CDR1 as MNHEY and CDR2 as SVGAGI. The CDR3 consists of 15 residues.

The CDR3, as DNA: TGTGCCAGCAGCCAGGGAGACAGGGTAGAGCAGTACTTC. Translation: CASSQGDRVEQYF. The chain employs TRBV4-2 and TRBJ2-7, with TRBD1 matching over 7 bases. The junction had 6 bases not matched to a gene; V was cut back by 3 bases and J by 7 bases. Germline V gene lookup returns CDR1 LGHNA and CDR2 YNFKEQ. This CDR3 has 13 residues.

J is TRBJ2-2 and V is TRBV27; the match to TRBD1 covers 7 bases. Losses at the gene ends were 3 bases for V and 5 bases for J; bases not matched to a gene: 6. The CDR3 has 15 amino acids. The germline V gene has CDR1 MNHEY and CDR2 SMNVEV (reference sequence). CDR3 amino acids: CASSFWEQGTGELFF. The CDR3 DNA reads TGTGCCAGCAGTTTCTGGGAACAGGGGACCGGGGAGCTGTTTTTT.

V and J are TRBV5-6 and TRBJ2-3, with D possibly matching TRBD2 (7 bases). The CDR3 sequence is 17 residues long. V lost 4 bases to trimming and J lost 2 bases, with 20 bases between them. Germline V lookup: CDR1 SGHDT, CDR2 YYEEEE. This chain's CDR3 is CASSRLPPGGPTDTQYF. For the CDR3, the DNA is TGTGCCAGCAGCCGACTTCCCCCCGGGGGGCCCACAGATACGCAGTATTTT.

The CDR3 is CASSRDSWTSTDNEQFF. The CDR3 DNA is TGCGCCAGCAGTCGGGACAGTTGGACTAGTACCGACAATGAGCAGTTCTTC. The rearrangement uses TRBV10-1 and TRBJ2-1, with D possibly being TRBD1 or TRBD2 (7 bases each). V was clipped by 5 bases and J by 5 bases, with 22 bases between them. This CDR3 spans 17 amino acids. Per germline, CDR1 WNHNN and CDR2 SYGVQD (reference sequence).

The DNA of the CDR3 is TGTGCCAGCAGTTTCGGGGTAGGCACTGAAGCTTTCTTT. Protein: CASSFGVGTEAFF. This chain joins TRBV12-3 or TRBV12-4 and TRBJ1-1; no definite D call. Trimming removed 3 bases from V and 4 bases from J, with 9 bases in between. The CDR3 covers 13 residues.

The V call is TRBV12-5, the J call TRBJ1-2; D possibly corresponds to TRBD1 (6 bases). Germline V lookup: CDR1 LGHNT, CDR2 FRNRAP. This CDR3 is built from 13 residues. Trimming took 2 bases from V and 8 from J, leaving 12 bases between them. The CDR3 sequence: CASGLLPGEGYTF. The DNA for the CDR3 is TGTGCTAGTGGTTTGTTACCAGGGGAGGGCTACACCTTC.

The chain uses TRBV27 and TRBJ1-2; D perhaps matches TRBD1 (5 bases). CDR1 is MNHEY and CDR2 is SMNVEV in the germline V gene (reference sequence). The CDR3 has 15 amino acids. With 5 bases removed from V and 3 bases from J, the gap between germline ends came to 16 bases. The CDR3 sequence is CASSQGSRGDYGYTF. The CDR3, as DNA: TGTGCCAGCAGTCAGGGATCGCGGGGAGACTATGGCTACACCTTC.

The CDR3 bases are TGTGCCAGCAGCTCTGCAGGACAGGGCTACGAGCAGTACTTC. Its protein is CASSSAGQGYEQYF. The rearrangement links TRBV7-9 to TRBJ2-7, with 8 bases matching TRBD1. This CDR3 contains 14 residues. V was pared by 4 bases and J by 3 bases, with 5 bases of the junction left unmatched. Germline lookup yields CDR1 SEHNR and CDR2 FQNEAQ (reference sequence).

The chain uses TRBV11-2 and TRBJ2-7; 7 nucleotides line up with TRBD1. This CDR3 has 12 amino acids. Trimming removed 5 bases from V and 4 bases from J; junction bases left unmatched: 2. CDR1 SGHAT and CDR2 FQNNGV come from the germline V gene. CDR3 DNA: TGTGCCAGCAGCACGACAGGGTACGAGCAGTACTTC. It specifies CASSTTGYEQYF.

The chain is built from TRBV30 and TRBJ1-6; a possible D gene is TRBD1 (5 bases). The CDR3 totals 16 residues. Trimming left V 4 bases short and J 7 bases short, with 20 bases between. Germline V gene data show CDR1 as GTSNPN and CDR2 as SVGIG (reference sequence). The CDR3 coding sequence is TGTGCCTGGAACCGGGACGGCGGGTTCGGAAATTCACCCCTCCACTTT. Its protein is CAWNRDGGFGNSPLHF.